The sequence of this TCR beta chain was determined in a study of blood T cell repertoires in COVID-19. Looking at the study overall: The origin of the acute and convalescent COVID-19 samples was the United States, Italy and Spain. T cells, B-cell-depleted T cells, or PBMCs supplied cDNA or gDNA.

Per the original data handling: Amplification with reference gene primers provided the estimates of nucleated cell counts. Sequenced by immunoSEQ multiplex PCR; TCRdb stores in-frame clones only, minus some. V, J and clone size were drawn from that table, and D and trimming were deduced from the DNA. The table shows hundreds of thousands of clones, with approximately 86% occurring only once. Trimming left V 1 base short and J 6 bases short, with 16 bases between. CDR1 is SEHNR, CDR2 FQNEAQ, per germline (reference sequence). The CDR3 length is 16 residues. This TCR came from a woman between 25 and 40 years old who had recovered from COVID-19. The specimen was peripheral blood. The chain recombines TRBV7-9 with TRBJ2-1; D remains ambiguous. CDR3 amino acids: CASSLERPDRVNEQFF. The CDR3 DNA follows: TGTGCCAGCAGCTTAGAACGACCCGACCGGGTCAATGAGCAGTTCTTC.